This T cell receptor (beta chain) was captured by sequencing in a study of spatial heterogeneity in lung cancer. Study-level background: Consistent detection of more beta-chain than alpha-chain sequences was observed. Each unique TCR and UMI combination was seen more than ten times on average in raw reads.

Study-level points and caveats: The study found ubiquitous expanded tumor TCRs in blood more at resection than follow-up.

Individually, TCR cDNA molecules were each labelled with a unique molecular identifier. TCRdb reprocessed the 5' RACE reads via MiXCR and lists one record per CDR3 protein. The sample holds about 15,000 distinct CDR3 sequences; 7.5% to 8.5% are singletons and the top ten take roughly a third. Time point described: sample taken at primary tumor resection. Extraction of whole RNA from tumor, nontumor lung or frozen PBMC preceded unsorted sequencing. This clonotype has at least ten counts. As yet, its antigen is unknown. Germline CDR1 reads SGHDT; CDR2 reads YYEEEE. The CDR3 is 15 amino acids. Trimming removed 2 bases from V and 1 base from J; junction bases left unmatched: 3.

This specimen consisted of PBMCs, obtained at surgery. The rearrangement joins TRBV5-6 to TRBJ2-4, with TRBD1 identical over 7 bases. The TCR was taken from a female donor with early-stage non-small cell lung cancer. The CDR3 coding sequence is TGTGCCAGCAGCTTAAGGGGGCCGGCCAAAAACATTCAGTACTTC. Its translation: CASSLRGPAKNIQYF. The whole variable domain, filled in from reference TRBV5-6 and TRBJ2-4, reads DAGVTQSPTHLIKTRGQQVTLRCSPKSGHDTVSWYQQALGQGPQFIFQYYEEEERQRGNFPDRFSGHQFPNYSSELNVNALLLGDSALYLCASSLRGPAKNIQYFGAGTRLSVL.